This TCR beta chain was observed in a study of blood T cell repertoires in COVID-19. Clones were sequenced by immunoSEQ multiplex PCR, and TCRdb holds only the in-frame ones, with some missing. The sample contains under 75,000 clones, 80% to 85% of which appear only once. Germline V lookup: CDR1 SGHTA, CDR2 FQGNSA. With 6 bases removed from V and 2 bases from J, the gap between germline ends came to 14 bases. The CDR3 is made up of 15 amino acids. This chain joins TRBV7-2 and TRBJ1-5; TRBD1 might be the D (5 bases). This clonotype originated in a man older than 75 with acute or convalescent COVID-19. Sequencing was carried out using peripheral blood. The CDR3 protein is CASSSLGGGNQPQHF. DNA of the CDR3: TGTGCCAGCAGTTCCCTCGGGGGAGGCAATCAGCCCCAGCATTTT.